The source of this TCR beta chain is a study of blood T cell repertoires in COVID-19. Looking at the study overall: There were acute and convalescent COVID-19 samples, and they came from the United States, Italy and Spain. PBMCs, B-cell-depleted T cells, or T cells were the source of the cDNA or gDNA that made up the material.

The CDR3 extends over 15 amino acids. Germline V gene lookup returns CDR1 SGHRS and CDR2 YFSETQ. V was clipped by 0 bases and J by 2 bases; unmatched bases: 4. As handled by the study authors: The authors estimated nucleated cell counts from reference gene primer amplification. Method: immunoSEQ multiplex PCR; TCRdb's copy keeps in-frame clones and lacks some. D and trimming come from the DNA, and the V and J calls and clone size come from that table. The sample holds 100,000 to 150,000 clones, approximately 83% seen once. Material: peripheral blood. The V call is TRBV5-1, the J call TRBJ1-2, with TRBD1 matching over 7 bases. The source is a woman at least 80 years old with acute or convalescent COVID-19. The CDR3 region has the DNA TGCGCCAGCAGCTTGGATACAGGGGCCAACTATGGCTACACCTTC. This codes for CASSLDTGANYGYTF.